The 12 T cell receptor beta chains below all came from one sample that was sequenced in a study of T-cell memory formation after mild COVID-19. MiXCR, run by TCRdb on the 5' RACE reads, gives a single entry per CDR3 protein. The table lists some 120,000 distinct CDR3 sequences, 5% to 6.5% of them singletons. Sequenced material: PBMCs or a T cell subset sorted from them (not recorded which). These receptors all come from an adult woman who had mild COVID-19 (a few samples of this study predate the infection). Cell type and time point are not known.

At least ten counts were recorded for this clonotype. CDR3 bases: TGCGCCAGCAGCTTGGAGGGACTATACAATGAGCAGTTCTTC. Its protein is CASSLEGLYNEQFF. This rearrangement joins TRBV5-1 to TRBJ2-1, with TRBD2 matching over 7 bases. CDR3 length: 14 amino acids. The germline V gene encodes CDR1 SGHRS and CDR2 YFSETQ. With V trimmed by 0 bases and J by 4 bases, 1 base remained unmatched.

As DNA, the CDR3 is TGCAGCGGGATACTAGGGGGCACAGATACGCAGTATTTT. Amino acids: CSGILGGTDTQYF. The chain joins TRBV29-1 to TRBJ2-3, with D possibly being TRBD1 or TRBD2 (5 bases each). V lost 7 bases and J lost 1, with 12 bases in between. The CDR3 sequence is 13 residues long. The germline gives CDR1 SQVTM, CDR2 ANQGSEA.

This clonotype has ten or more counts. V gene TRBV29-1 combines with J gene TRBJ2-5, with TRBD2 identical over 14 bases. CDR1 and CDR2 (germline): SQVTM, ANQGSEA. The CDR3 is made up of 19 amino acids. CDR3 sequence (DNA): TGCAACCTGGGGACTTCAGGTCCGGGACTAGCGGGAGAAGTGGAGACCCAGTACTTC. Residues: CNLGTSGPGLAGEVETQYF.

Many counts were recorded for this clonotype. The CDR3: CASSYGQGGNQPQHF. The CDR3 DNA is TGTGCCAGCAGCTATGGACAGGGAGGTAATCAGCCCCAGCATTTT. The chain links TRBV5-5 to TRBJ1-5; 8 nucleotides match TRBD1. Germline CDR1 and CDR2: SGHKS and YYEKEE (reference sequence). The CDR3 extends over 15 amino acids. J gave up 4 bases and V 3 bases, and 6 bases lay outside the gene matches.

This clonotype showed up many times. This chain joins TRBV12-3 or TRBV12-4 and TRBJ2-3, with a possible D match to TRBD1 (6 bases). CDR3 length equals 14 residues. V lost 6 bases to trimming and J lost 2 bases, with 12 bases between them. CDR3 amino acids: CASRSPGVTDTQYF. CDR3 DNA sequence: TGTGCCAGCAGATCCCCAGGGGTCACAGATACGCAGTATTTT.

This clonotype was seen at least ten times. This chain joins TRBV10-3 and TRBJ1-5; the D is unclear. CDR1 is ENHRY, CDR2 SYGVKD, per germline. The CDR3 length is 14 residues. Trimming removed 11 bases from V and 4 bases from J, with 18 bases in between. In DNA, the CDR3 is TGTGCCGTGGGGAGGGCCGTGGAGAATCAGCCCCAGCATTTT. Protein: CAVGRAVENQPQHF.

This clonotype has a count of ten or more. CDR3 region: CSARQAGTSGVELFF. CDR3 sequence (DNA): TGCAGTGCTCGTCAAGCCGGGACTAGCGGGGTGGAGCTGTTTTTT. The chain is built from TRBV20-1 and TRBJ2-2, with 13 bases lining up with TRBD2. CDR1 is DFQATT, CDR2 SNEGSKA, per germline (reference sequence). V shed 5 bases, J shed 10 bases, and the junction held 10 bases outside the gene matches. The CDR3 is 15 amino acids.

The chain recombines TRBV12-3 or TRBV12-4 with TRBJ2-2; D is undetermined. V lost 2 bases and J 7 bases, leaving 8 bases between the germline ends. CDR3 size: 13 residues. CDR3 coding DNA: TGTGCCAGCAGTTTAAGGGATGGCGGGGAGCTGTTTTTT. It codes for CASSLRDGGELFF.

This chain links TRBV20-1 with TRBJ2-7, with a possible D match to TRBD1 (5 bases). The V end lost 4 bases, the J end lost 5 bases, and 12 bases lay between the germline ends. Germline CDR1 DFQATT, CDR2 SNEGSKA (reference sequence). The CDR3 extends over 12 amino acids. This chain's CDR3 is CSATDRTDEQYF. The CDR3 DNA reads TGCAGTGCTACCGACAGAACCGACGAGCAGTACTTC.

V gene TRBV7-2 combines with J gene TRBJ2-2; D unresolved. Between the trimmed V and J ends, which lost 3 bases and 1 base, there was a span of 12 bases. Germline values: CDR1 SGHTA, CDR2 FQGNSA. The CDR3 is 16 amino acids. Written as DNA, the CDR3 is TGTGCCAGCAGCTTGAGTTTGCTCCGGAACACCGGGGAGCTGTTTTTT. Its translation is CASSLSLLRNTGELFF.

This clonotype was counted between two and nine times. The chain recombines TRBV20-1 with TRBJ2-1; 7 bases are shared with TRBD1. V dropped 2 bases and J dropped 2; count of bases not matched to a gene: 9. The germline V gene has CDR1 DFQATT and CDR2 SNEGSKA (reference sequence). The CDR3 has 16 residues. The CDR3 region has the DNA TGCAGTGCTAGAAAGAGACAGGGAACCCCCTACAATGAGCAGTTCTTC. Its translation: CSARKRQGTPYNEQFF.

Ten or more counts support this clonotype. CDR3 sequence (DNA): TGTGCCAGCAGCTTAAGTTCCGCCGGGACTAGAGTCGACGAGCAGTACTTC. Translated: CASSLSSAGTRVDEQYF. V and J are TRBV7-3 and TRBJ2-7; 8 nucleotides align to TRBD2. The CDR3 has 17 amino acids. V lost 1 base, J lost 5 bases, and 13 bases stayed unmatched. Germline CDR1 is SGHTA and CDR2 is FQGTGA.